This TCR beta chain is from a study of cytomegalovirus exposure and HLA in healthy donors. V was clipped by 4 bases and J by 8 bases, with 20 bases between them. Germline CDR1 LGHNA, CDR2 YNFKEQ. This CDR3 spans 15 amino acids. With 60 Vbeta and 13 Jbeta primers, the PCR was carried out. Sequencing was performed with immunoSEQ multiplex PCR; in TCRdb, only in-frame clones are kept and a portion is missing. The data contain about 93,000 clones, around 78% of them seen just once; the ten biggest clones take up approximately 0.56%. The source of this sequence is a man aged 30-40 years in good health and CMV-seronegative. The J gene is TRBJ1-1, the V gene TRBV4-2; D is unclear. The source material was PBMCs. The chain's CDR3 is CASSRKMRENSEAFF. In DNA form, the CDR3 reads TGTGCCAGCAGCCGTAAGATGCGGGAGAACTCGGAAGCTTTCTTT.